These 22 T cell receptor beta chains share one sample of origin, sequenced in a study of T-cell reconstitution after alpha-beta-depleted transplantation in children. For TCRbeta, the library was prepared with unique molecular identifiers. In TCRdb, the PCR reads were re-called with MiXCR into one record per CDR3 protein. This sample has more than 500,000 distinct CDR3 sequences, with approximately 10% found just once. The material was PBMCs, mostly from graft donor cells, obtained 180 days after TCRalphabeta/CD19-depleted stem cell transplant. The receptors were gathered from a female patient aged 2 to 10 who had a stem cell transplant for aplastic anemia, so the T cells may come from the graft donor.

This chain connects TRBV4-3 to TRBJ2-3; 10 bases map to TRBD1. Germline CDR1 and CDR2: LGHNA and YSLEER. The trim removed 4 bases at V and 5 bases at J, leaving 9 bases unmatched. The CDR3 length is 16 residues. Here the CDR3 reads CASSRFRDRGEDTQYF. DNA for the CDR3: TGCGCCAGCAGCCGCTTCCGGGACAGGGGCGAAGATACGCAGTATTTT.

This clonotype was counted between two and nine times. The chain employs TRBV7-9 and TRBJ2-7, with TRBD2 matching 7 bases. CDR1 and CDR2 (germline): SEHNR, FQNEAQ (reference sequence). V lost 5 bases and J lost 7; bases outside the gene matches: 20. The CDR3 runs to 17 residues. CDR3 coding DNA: TGTGCCAGCAGCCCGATGACTAGGCGGGAGCAGACGTGGGAGCAGTACGTC. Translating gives CASSPMTRREQTWEQYV.

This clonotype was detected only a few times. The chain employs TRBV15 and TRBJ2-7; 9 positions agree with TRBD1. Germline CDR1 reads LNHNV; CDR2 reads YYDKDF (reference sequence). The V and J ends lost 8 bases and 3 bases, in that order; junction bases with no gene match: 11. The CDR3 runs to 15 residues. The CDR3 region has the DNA TGTGCCACCGGGGCCACAGGGGGCGTAAACTACGAGCAGTACTTC. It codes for CATGATGGVNYEQYF.

CDR3 in amino acids: CSGFSATPKGEQFF. Written as DNA, the CDR3 is TGCAGCGGTTTTTCAGCGACACCCAAGGGAGAGCAGTTCTTC. The chain recombines TRBV29-1 with TRBJ2-1; no clear D. The length of the CDR3 is 14 residues. Deletions cut 7 bases from V and 10 bases from J, with 23 bases between. Germline V gives CDR1 SQVTM, CDR2 ANQGSEA.

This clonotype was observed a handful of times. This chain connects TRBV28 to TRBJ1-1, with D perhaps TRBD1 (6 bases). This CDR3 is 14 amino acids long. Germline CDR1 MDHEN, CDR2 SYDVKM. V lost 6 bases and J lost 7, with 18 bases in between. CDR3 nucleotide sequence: TGTGCCAGCAGCCACTCGGCAGGGGTTGGTGAAGCTTTCTTT. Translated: CASSHSAGVGEAFF. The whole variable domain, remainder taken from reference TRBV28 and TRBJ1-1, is DVKVTQSSRYLVKRTGEKVFLECVQDMDHENMFWYRQDPGLGLRLIYFSYDVKMKEKGDIPEGYSVSREKKERFSLILESASTNQTSMYLCASSHSAGVGEAFFGQGTRLTVV.

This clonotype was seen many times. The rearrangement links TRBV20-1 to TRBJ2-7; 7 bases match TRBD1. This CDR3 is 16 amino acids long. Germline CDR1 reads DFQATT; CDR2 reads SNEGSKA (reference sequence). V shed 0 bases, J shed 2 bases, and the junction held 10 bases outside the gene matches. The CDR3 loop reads CSARDHLRTGAYEQYF. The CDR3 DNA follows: TGCAGTGCTAGAGATCATTTGCGGACAGGCGCCTACGAGCAGTACTTC.

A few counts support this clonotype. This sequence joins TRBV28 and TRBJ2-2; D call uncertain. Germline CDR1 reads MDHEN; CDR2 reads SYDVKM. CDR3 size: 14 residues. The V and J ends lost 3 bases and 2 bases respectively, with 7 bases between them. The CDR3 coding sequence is TGTGCCAGCAGTTTTTCGCTAAACACCGGGGAGCTGTTTTTT. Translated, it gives CASSFSLNTGELFF.

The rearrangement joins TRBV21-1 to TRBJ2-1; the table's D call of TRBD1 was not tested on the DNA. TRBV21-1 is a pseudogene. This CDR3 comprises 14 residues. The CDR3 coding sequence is TGTGCCAGCAGCACATTAGGGGGATACAATGAGCAGTTCTTC. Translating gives CASSTLGGYNEQFF.

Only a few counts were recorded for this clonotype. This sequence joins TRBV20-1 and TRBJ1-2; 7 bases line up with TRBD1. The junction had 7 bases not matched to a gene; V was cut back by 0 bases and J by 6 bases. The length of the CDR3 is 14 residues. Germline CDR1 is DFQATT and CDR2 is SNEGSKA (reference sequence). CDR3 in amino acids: CSARDLRGRDGYTF. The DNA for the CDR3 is TGCAGTGCTAGAGATCTGAGGGGGCGAGATGGCTACACCTTC.

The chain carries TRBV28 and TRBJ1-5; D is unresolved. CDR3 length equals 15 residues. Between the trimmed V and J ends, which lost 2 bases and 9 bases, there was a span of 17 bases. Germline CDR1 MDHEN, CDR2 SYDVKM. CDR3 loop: CASSLVGYGSLPQHF. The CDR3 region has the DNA TGTGCCAGCAGTTTAGTGGGCTACGGGTCGTTGCCCCAGCATTTT. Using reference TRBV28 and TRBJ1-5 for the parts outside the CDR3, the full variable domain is DVKVTQSSRYLVKRTGEKVFLECVQDMDHENMFWYRQDPGLGLRLIYFSYDVKMKEKGDIPEGYSVSREKKERFSLILESASTNQTSMYLCASSLVGYGSLPQHFGDGTRLSIL.

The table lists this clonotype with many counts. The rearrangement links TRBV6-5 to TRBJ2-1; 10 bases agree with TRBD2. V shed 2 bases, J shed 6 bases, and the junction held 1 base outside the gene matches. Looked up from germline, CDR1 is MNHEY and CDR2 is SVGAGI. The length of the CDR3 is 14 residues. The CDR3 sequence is CASSYGTSVNEQFF. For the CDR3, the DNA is TGTGCCAGCAGTTACGGGACTAGCGTCAATGAGCAGTTCTTC.

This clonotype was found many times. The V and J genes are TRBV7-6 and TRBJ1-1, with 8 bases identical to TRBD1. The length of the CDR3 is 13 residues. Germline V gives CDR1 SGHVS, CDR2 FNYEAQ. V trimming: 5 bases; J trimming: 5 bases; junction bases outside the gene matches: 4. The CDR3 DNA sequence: TGTGCCAGCAGCAAACAGGGGGGGACTGAAGCTTTCTTT. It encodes CASSKQGGTEAFF.

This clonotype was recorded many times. The CDR3 DNA sequence: TGTGCCACCGCTCCAACAGGGAACTATGGCTACACCTTC. Translation: CATAPTGNYGYTF. The V and J genes are TRBV24-1 and TRBJ1-2; possibly TRBD1 for D (6 bases). This CDR3 is built from 13 residues. Trimming removed 9 bases from V and 2 bases from J, with 12 bases in between. Germline CDR1 KGHDR, CDR2 SFDVKD.

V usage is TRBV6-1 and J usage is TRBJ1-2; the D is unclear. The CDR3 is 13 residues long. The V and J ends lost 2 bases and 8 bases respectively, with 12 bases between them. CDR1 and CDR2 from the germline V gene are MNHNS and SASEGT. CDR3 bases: TGTGCCAGCAGTGAATCCAGTCCGAACGGCTACACCTTC. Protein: CASSESSPNGYTF.

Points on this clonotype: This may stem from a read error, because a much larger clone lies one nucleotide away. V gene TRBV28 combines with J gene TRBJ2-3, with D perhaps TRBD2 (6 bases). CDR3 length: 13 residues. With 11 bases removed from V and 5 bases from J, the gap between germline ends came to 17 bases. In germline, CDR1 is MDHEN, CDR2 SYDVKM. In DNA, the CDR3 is TGTGCCGGCAACGAGCGGCGGGGAGATACGCAGTATTTT. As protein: CAGNERRGDTQYF. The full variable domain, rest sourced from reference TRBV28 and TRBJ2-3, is DVKVTQSSRYLVKRTGEKVFLECVQDMDHENMFWYRQDPGLGLRLIYFSYDVKMKEKGDIPEGYSVSREKKERFSLILESASTNQTSMYLCAGNERRGDTQYFGPGTRLTVL.

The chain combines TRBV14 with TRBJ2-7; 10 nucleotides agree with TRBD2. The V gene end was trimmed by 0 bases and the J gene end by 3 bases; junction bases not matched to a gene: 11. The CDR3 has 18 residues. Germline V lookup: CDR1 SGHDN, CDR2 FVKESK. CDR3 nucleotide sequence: TGTGCCAGCAGCCAAGATTGGGAACTAGCGGGAAACATCTACGAGCAGTACTTC. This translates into CASSQDWELAGNIYEQYF.

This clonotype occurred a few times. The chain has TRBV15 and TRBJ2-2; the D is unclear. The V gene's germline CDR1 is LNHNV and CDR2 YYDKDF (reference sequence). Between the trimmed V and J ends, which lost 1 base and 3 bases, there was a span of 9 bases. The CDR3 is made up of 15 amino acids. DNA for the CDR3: TGTGCCACCAGCAGAGCGGACCGATACACCGGGGAGCTGTTTTTT. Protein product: CATSRADRYTGELFF.

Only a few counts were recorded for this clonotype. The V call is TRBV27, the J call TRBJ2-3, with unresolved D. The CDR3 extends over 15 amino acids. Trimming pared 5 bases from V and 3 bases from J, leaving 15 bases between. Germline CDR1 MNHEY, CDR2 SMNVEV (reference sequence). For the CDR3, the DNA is TGTGCCAGCAGTCCCCCCGGGCAAATGACAGATACGCAGTATTTT. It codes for CASSPPGQMTDTQYF.

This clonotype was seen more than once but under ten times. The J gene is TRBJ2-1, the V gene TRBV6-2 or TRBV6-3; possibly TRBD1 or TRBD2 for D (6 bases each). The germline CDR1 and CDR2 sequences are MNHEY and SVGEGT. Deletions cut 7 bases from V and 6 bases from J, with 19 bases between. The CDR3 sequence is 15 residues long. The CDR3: CASISGAVMGNEQFF. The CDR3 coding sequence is TGTGCCAGCATCTCGGGGGCGGTCATGGGCAATGAGCAGTTCTTC.

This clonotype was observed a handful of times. This CDR3 is CASSQTGFSYEQYF. CDR3 nucleotide sequence: TGTGCCAGCAGTCAAACGGGATTTTCCTACGAGCAGTACTTC. The rearrangement joins TRBV5-6 to TRBJ2-7, with a tentative D call TRBD2 (5 bases). This CDR3 is 14 amino acids long. Germline values: CDR1 SGHDT, CDR2 YYEEEE. Trimming took off 5 bases at V and 1 base at J, with 13 bases between the two ends.

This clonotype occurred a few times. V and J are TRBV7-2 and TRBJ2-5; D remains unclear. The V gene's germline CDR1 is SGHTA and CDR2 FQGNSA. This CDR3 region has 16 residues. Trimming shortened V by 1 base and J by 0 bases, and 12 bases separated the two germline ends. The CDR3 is CASSLGATTYQETQYF. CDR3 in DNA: TGTGCCAGCAGCTTAGGGGCCACAACTTACCAAGAGACCCAGTACTTC. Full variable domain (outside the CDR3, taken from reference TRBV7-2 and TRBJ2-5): GAGVSQSPSNKVTEKGKDVELRCDPISGHTALYWYRQSLGQGLEFLIYFQGNSAPDKSGLPSDRFSAERTGGSVSTLTIQRTQQEDSAVYLCASSLGATTYQETQYFGPGTRLLVL.

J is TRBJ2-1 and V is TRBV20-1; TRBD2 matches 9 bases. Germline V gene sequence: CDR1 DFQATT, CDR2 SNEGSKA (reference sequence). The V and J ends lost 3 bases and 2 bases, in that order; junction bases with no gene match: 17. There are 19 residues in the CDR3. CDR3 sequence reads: CSARVGLARTGFAYNEQFF. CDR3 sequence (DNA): TGCAGTGCTAGGGTAGGACTAGCGAGAACGGGGTTCGCCTACAATGAGCAGTTCTTC.